A selection of T cell receptor beta chains follows, all from one sample in a study of blood T cell repertoires in COVID-19. The data were produced by immunoSEQ multiplex PCR, yet TCRdb's version contains in-frame clones alone and is incomplete. The table lists about 200,000 clones, around 80% of them singletons. The sample taken for sequencing was peripheral blood. Receptors were obtained from a human donor in a cohort sampled during active COVID-19. CDR3s include the opening cysteine and the closing phenylalanine or tryptophan. The order of the fields is clone size, V gene, D gene, J gene, CDR3 DNA, CDR3 protein. D genes are given only for firm matches. A row's size may be missing; if present it is once, few, many or a size class.

size: .; V: TRBV28; D: .; J: TRBJ2-7; DNA: TGTGCCAGCAGTTTATCCAAGCTAGGCGAGCAGTACTTC; CDR3: CASSLSKLGEQYF
size: .; V: TRBV4-2; D: TRBD1; J: TRBJ1-4; DNA: TGTGCCAGCAGCCAAGGTGCAGGGGGCACGGCTAATGAAAAACTGTTTTTT; CDR3: CASSQGAGGTANEKLFF
size: once; V: TRBV5-1; D: TRBD1; J: TRBJ2-7; DNA: TGCGCCAGCAGCCCGGATGGGACAGGGTTCATCGAGCAGTACTTC; CDR3: CASSPDGTGFIEQYF
size: .; V: TRBV11-2; D: .; J: TRBJ2-5; DNA: TGTGCCAGCAGCTTCCCTCGGACTTCACCTAACCAAGAGACCCAGTACTTC; CDR3: CASSFPRTSPNQETQYF
size: .; V: TRBV7-9; D: TRBD2; J: TRBJ2-7; DNA: TGTGCCAGCAGCTTGATAAGGACTAGCGGATTCTACGAGCAGTACTTC; CDR3: CASSLIRTSGFYEQYF
size: .; V: TRBV28; D: .; J: TRBJ1-2; DNA: TGTGCCAGCGCCCATCTCACCGGACAGCTATTTAACTATGGCTACACCTTC; CDR3: CASAHLTGQLFNYGYTF
size: .; V: TRBV7-9; D: .; J: TRBJ1-1; DNA: TGTGCCAGCAGCGCGATCAATGAAGCTTTCTTT; CDR3: CASSAINEAFF
size: .; V: TRBV6-5; D: TRBD2; J: TRBJ2-7; DNA: TGTGCCAGCAGTTACGGGAGGGCCACGAGCTCCTACGAGCAGTACTTC; CDR3: CASSYGRATSSYEQYF
size: .; V: TRBV6-2/TRBV6-3; D: .; J: TRBJ2-1; DNA: TGTGCCAGCACCCCTGACTTACTCTCCTACAATGAGCAGTTCTTC; CDR3: CASTPDLLSYNEQFF
size: .; V: TRBV6-5; D: TRBD1; J: TRBJ1-1; DNA: TGTGCCAGCAGTTACCGGACAGGGGGACGCACTGAAGCTTTCTTT; CDR3: CASSYRTGGRTEAFF
size: once; V: TRBV6-5; D: TRBD1; J: TRBJ1-4; DNA: TGTGCCAGCGCCGAACAGGGGAATCTTAATGAAAAACTGTTTTTT; CDR3: CASAEQGNLNEKLFF
size: .; V: TRBV28; D: TRBD1; J: TRBJ1-6; DNA: TGTGCCAGCAGGTCCGGGACAGGGGCCTATAATTCACCCCTCCACTTT; CDR3: CASRSGTGAYNSPLHF
size: .; V: TRBV9; D: .; J: TRBJ2-2; DNA: TGTGCCAGCAGCGTAGGGTATGGGGCACCGAACACCGGGGAGCTGTTTTTT; CDR3: CASSVGYGAPNTGELFF
size: .; V: TRBV5-4; D: .; J: TRBJ2-1; DNA: TGTGCCAGCAGCGGCGGAGTACGTCCCAATGAGCAGTTCTTC; CDR3: CASSGGVRPNEQFF
size: .; V: TRBV27; D: TRBD1; J: TRBJ1-1; DNA: TGTGCCAGCAGTCCGAGACCGGACAGGCGGACGGCTTTCTTT; CDR3: CASSPRPDRRTAFF
size: .; V: TRBV10-3; D: .; J: TRBJ2-7; DNA: TGTGCCATCAGGGAGGCCGAGGAGCAGTACTTC; CDR3: CAIREAEEQYF
size: .; V: TRBV28; D: .; J: TRBJ2-3; DNA: TGTGCCAGCAGTTTAATTCTTTTAGGTTCAGGAAGCACAGATACGCAGTATTTT; CDR3: CASSLILLGSGSTDTQYF
size: .; V: TRBV30; D: TRBD1; J: TRBJ2-7; DNA: TGTGCCTGGAGTGTACAGACAGGGGACGAGCAGTACTTC; CDR3: CAWSVQTGDEQYF
size: .; V: TRBV6-5; D: TRBD2; J: TRBJ2-1; DNA: TGTGCCAGCAGTCCGGTAGCGGGAGTTCGGAATGAGCAGTTCTTC; CDR3: CASSPVAGVRNEQFF
size: .; V: TRBV9; D: TRBD1; J: TRBJ1-2; DNA: TGTGCCAGCAGCGTCCATACAATAGGGACAGGCTATGGCTACACCTTC; CDR3: CASSVHTIGTGYGYTF
size: once; V: TRBV5-1; D: TRBD1; J: TRBJ2-7; DNA: TGCGCCAGCAGCTTAGAGACAGGGGGCGACGAGCAGTACTTC; CDR3: CASSLETGGDEQYF
size: .; V: TRBV28; D: .; J: TRBJ2-7; DNA: TGTGCCAGCAGTTTCGGTACCTACGAGCAGTACTTC; CDR3: CASSFGTYEQYF
size: .; V: TRBV9; D: TRBD2; J: TRBJ2-1; DNA: TGTGCCAGCAGCGAGGGGCCGGGACAGAGAAGGACTAGCGGGAGGGTCAATGAGCAGTTCTTC; CDR3: CASSEGPGQRRTSGRVNEQFF
size: once; V: TRBV19; D: TRBD1; J: TRBJ1-2; DNA: TGTGCCAGTAGTATAGGGACAGGGGAGGACTATGGCTACACCTTC; CDR3: CASSIGTGEDYGYTF
size: .; V: TRBV3-1/TRBV3-2; D: .; J: TRBJ2-3; DNA: TGTGCCAGCAGCCAAGACGAGGAGCGGATCTGGACAGATACGCAGTATTTT; CDR3: CASSQDEERIWTDTQYF
size: .; V: TRBV7-2; D: TRBD2; J: TRBJ2-7; DNA: TGTGCCAGCAAAGGCGGGAGTGGGCCGGGGGAGCAGTACTTC; CDR3: CASKGGSGPGEQYF
size: .; V: TRBV5-1; D: TRBD1; J: TRBJ1-1; DNA: TGCGCCAGCAGCGTGGACAGGGGTACGACTGAAGCTTTCTTT; CDR3: CASSVDRGTTEAFF
size: .; V: TRBV30; D: .; J: TRBJ1-2; DNA: TGTGCCTGGAGTGTTGGCAGAGGAAACTATGGCTACACCTTC; CDR3: CAWSVGRGNYGYTF
size: .; V: TRBV27; D: .; J: TRBJ2-7; DNA: TGTGCCAGCAGCGACTCCCTGCTAGCCTACGAGCAGTACTTC; CDR3: CASSDSLLAYEQYF
size: .; V: TRBV5-4; D: TRBD2; J: TRBJ2-1; DNA: TGTGCCAGCAGCGCGGGACTAGCGGGGATTATCTCCTACAATGAGCAGTTCTTC; CDR3: CASSAGLAGIISYNEQFF
size: .; V: TRBV2; D: .; J: TRBJ2-3; DNA: TGTGCCTTAGCAGGGGCTAGCACAGATACGCAGTATTTT; CDR3: CALAGASTDTQYF
size: .; V: TRBV19; D: TRBD1; J: TRBJ2-2; DNA: TGTGCCAGTAGTAGGCGGGACAGGGGCAACACCGGGGAGCTGTTTTTT; CDR3: CASSRRDRGNTGELFF
size: .; V: TRBV28; D: .; J: TRBJ1-3; DNA: TGTGCCAGCAGCCCCTGGGAGGTCGGAAACACCATATATTTT; CDR3: CASSPWEVGNTIYF
size: .; V: TRBV29-1; D: .; J: TRBJ2-7; DNA: TGCAGCGTTGAAAGGGACAATTACGAGCAGTACTTC; CDR3: CSVERDNYEQYF
size: few; V: TRBV9; D: TRBD2; J: TRBJ2-7; DNA: TGTGCCAGCAGCGTAGGTCTATCGGGGGGAGGCGCGCAGTACTTC; CDR3: CASSVGLSGGGAQYF
size: .; V: TRBV27; D: .; J: TRBJ2-4; DNA: TGTGCCAGCAGTTCAGGGGGGATAGCCAAAAACATTCAGTACTTC; CDR3: CASSSGGIAKNIQYF
size: .; V: TRBV11-2; D: TRBD1; J: TRBJ2-7; DNA: TGTGCCAGCAGCCTCGGGGACAGGTTCTACGAGCAGTACTTC; CDR3: CASSLGDRFYEQYF
size: .; V: TRBV9; D: .; J: TRBJ2-7; DNA: TGTGCCAGCAGCGTAGTTGGCAGCTCCTACGAGCAGTACTTC; CDR3: CASSVVGSSYEQYF
size: .; V: TRBV28; D: .; J: TRBJ1-5; DNA: TGTGCCAGCAGTTATGCGGTAAGCAATCAGCCCCAGCATTTT; CDR3: CASSYAVSNQPQHF
size: .; V: TRBV24-1; D: .; J: TRBJ2-1; DNA: TGTGCCACCAGTGTAGGACTTCACAATGAGCAGTTCTTC; CDR3: CATSVGLHNEQFF
size: .; V: TRBV7-2; D: .; J: TRBJ2-3; DNA: TGTGCCAGCAGCTTGGAGCGGGCCCGCACAGATACGCAGTATTTT; CDR3: CASSLERARTDTQYF
size: .; V: TRBV27; D: .; J: TRBJ2-7; DNA: TGTGCCAGCAGTTTATCCGGTTATAGCTACGAGCAGTACTTC; CDR3: CASSLSGYSYEQYF
size: .; V: TRBV4-1; D: .; J: TRBJ2-3; DNA: TGCGCCAGCAGCCAATTTGGCGATACGCAGTATTTT; CDR3: CASSQFGDTQYF
size: once; V: TRBV19; D: TRBD1; J: TRBJ2-7; DNA: TGTGCCAGTAGTATCAGGACAGGGGGCTTCTCCTACGAGCAGTACTTC; CDR3: CASSIRTGGFSYEQYF
size: few; V: TRBV7-9; D: TRBD1; J: TRBJ2-7; DNA: TGTGCCAGCAGCCCTCGACAGGGGGCCTCCTACGAGCAGTACTTC; CDR3: CASSPRQGASYEQYF
size: .; V: TRBV28; D: TRBD1; J: TRBJ1-2; DNA: TGTGCCAGCAGTTCCCGACAGGGTAGCTATGGCTACACCTTC; CDR3: CASSSRQGSYGYTF
size: .; V: TRBV9; D: .; J: TRBJ2-3; DNA: TGTGCCAGCAGCCCCTCGGAGGGGGCGCCCTCAGATACGCAGTATTTT; CDR3: CASSPSEGAPSDTQYF
size: .; V: TRBV18; D: TRBD1; J: TRBJ1-1; DNA: TGTGCCAGCTCACCGGGACAGGGAGGTTTCGCTTTCTTT; CDR3: CASSPGQGGFAFF
size: .; V: TRBV7-2; D: .; J: TRBJ2-1; DNA: TGTGCCAGCAGCTCCGGGATCAACTCCTACAATGAGCAGTTCTTC; CDR3: CASSSGINSYNEQFF
size: once; V: TRBV10-1; D: TRBD1; J: TRBJ2-7; DNA: TGCGCCAGCAGTGTTCAAGGACAGGAGGTAGCCTACGAGCAGTACTTC; CDR3: CASSVQGQEVAYEQYF